The next 18 T cell receptor beta chains were all read from a single sample in a study of cytomegalovirus exposure and HLA in healthy donors. Primers included in the PCR were 60 Vbeta and 13 Jbeta primers. TCRdb's table, derived via immunoSEQ multiplex PCR, lists solely in-frame clones and lacks some. Of 150,000 to 200,000 clones in the sample, about 13% are singletons; the top ten hold more than 7%. Sequencing was performed on PBMCs. The receptors come from a man aged 50 to 60 in good health and CMV-seropositive.

The chain is built from TRBV15 and TRBJ2-7; 9 bases fit TRBD1. The germline V gene encodes CDR1 LNHNV and CDR2 YYDKDF (reference sequence). The CDR3 is 15 amino acids. The V and J ends lost 4 bases and 5 bases, in that order; junction bases with no gene match: 9. CDR3: CATSIEGGQGDEQYF. CDR3 sequence (DNA): TGTGCCACCAGCATCGAAGGGGGACAGGGTGACGAGCAGTACTTC.

This rearrangement joins TRBV5-4 to TRBJ1-2; a weak D match, TRBD1 (5 bases). CDR3 length: 14 amino acids. CDR1 and CDR2 from the germline V gene are SGHNT and YYREEE (reference sequence). The V gene lost 0 bases and the J gene lost 4 bases, with 10 bases spanning the gap. CDR3 sequence (DNA): TGTGCCAGCAGCTTGGGGGAGGGGCTCTATGGCTACACCTTC. Protein product: CASSLGEGLYGYTF.

The chain recombines TRBV19 with TRBJ2-7; weak D call: TRBD1 (5 bases). The CDR3 length is 11 residues. Germline-derived CDR1 and CDR2 are LNHDA and SQIVND (reference sequence). V shed 1 base and J shed 9 bases, with 7 bases lying between them. CDR3 in amino acids: CASSIGTWQYF. The CDR3 DNA follows: TGTGCCAGTAGTATAGGGACATGGCAGTACTTC.

This rearrangement joins TRBV2 to TRBJ1-6, with 10 positions matching TRBD1. The CDR3 runs to 15 residues. In germline, CDR1 is SNHLY, CDR2 FYNNEI. Losses at the gene ends were 9 bases for V and 3 bases for J; bases not matched to a gene: 5. The CDR3 loop is CASKDRGIYNSPLHF. CDR3 sequence (DNA): TGTGCCAGTAAGGACAGGGGGATCTATAATTCACCCCTCCACTTT.

The chain couples TRBV27 to TRBJ2-1; TRBD2 matches 10 bases. Germline CDR1 reads MNHEY; CDR2 reads SMNVEV (reference sequence). The CDR3 length is 17 residues. V was pared by 4 bases and J by 2 bases, with 8 bases of the junction left unmatched. The CDR3, as DNA: TGTGCCAGCAGTTCACCTAACCTAGCGGGGGCCTACAATGAGCAGTTCTTC. Its protein product is CASSSPNLAGAYNEQFF.

This clone was observed a few times. J is TRBJ2-7 and V is TRBV12-2; the table's TRBD1 call for D was not verified on the DNA. TRBV12-2 is reported as a pseudogene. CDR3 length: 13 amino acids. Here the CDR3 DNA reads TGTGCAAGTACCGGGACAGGGGCCTACGAGCAGTACTTC. This gives the protein CASTGTGAYEQYF.

The V gene is TRBV19, the J gene TRBJ1-1; possibly TRBD1 for D (5 bases). The germline V and J ends were trimmed by 5 bases and 1 base, with 11 bases remaining between them. The CDR3 runs 14 residues. Germline CDR1 is LNHDA and CDR2 is SQIVND (reference sequence). CDR3 DNA sequence: TGTGCCAGTAGTCCCTTGGGGGGGAACACTGAAGCTTTCTTT. It specifies CASSPLGGNTEAFF.

V is TRBV9 and J is TRBJ1-5; D call uncertain. The V gene's germline CDR1 is SGDLS and CDR2 YYNGEE. Trimming cost V 6 bases and J 2 bases, with 12 bases left between them. This CDR3 is 14 amino acids long. CDR3 sequence reads: CASNPGDRNQPQHF. The CDR3 bases are TGTGCCAGCAATCCCGGAGACCGCAATCAGCCCCAGCATTTT. Combining the CDR3 with reference TRBV9 and TRBJ1-5 gives the whole variable domain DSGVTQTPKHLITATGQRVTLRCSPRSGDLSVYWYQQSLDQGLQFLIQYYNGEERAKGNILERFSAQQFPDLHSELNLSSLELGDSALYFCASNPGDRNQPQHFGDGTRLSIL.

The chain uses TRBV11-2 and TRBJ2-1, with 7 positions matching TRBD1. Germline assignment: CDR1 SGHAT and CDR2 FQNNGV. The CDR3 contains 15 residues. With 4 bases clipped from V and 7 bases from J, the junction kept 10 bases outside the gene matches. As DNA, the CDR3 is TGTGCCAGCAGCTGGAGAGGGGGCATTTCTAATGAGCAGTTCTTC. Protein product: CASSWRGGISNEQFF.

This clone was found a few times. The V call is TRBV7-9, the J call TRBJ1-3; D unresolved. The V gene's germline CDR1 is SEHNR and CDR2 FQNEAQ (reference sequence). This CDR3 is built from 12 residues. V gave up 5 bases and J gave up 4 bases, with 6 bases separating them. The CDR3 here is CASSRGGNTIYF. The CDR3 DNA follows: TGTGCCAGCAGCCGGGGAGGAAACACCATATATTTT.

This clone was observed a handful of times. The chain uses TRBV7-3 and TRBJ2-2, with D tentatively TRBD1 (6 bases). Germline V CDR1 and CDR2: SGHTA, FQGTGA. CDR3 length: 16 residues. V lost 2 bases and J lost 4, with 14 bases in between. CDR3 nucleotides: TGTGCCAGCAGCTTATGGGGGCACGGGTCCACCGGGGAGCTGTTTTTT. Translated: CASSLWGHGSTGELFF.

This clone came up a few times. The J gene is TRBJ1-2, the V gene TRBV7-9; 8 nucleotides line up with TRBD1. The CDR3 has 13 residues. The trim removed 0 bases at V and 6 bases at J, leaving 0 bases unmatched. Germline V lookup: CDR1 SEHNR, CDR2 FQNEAQ (reference sequence). The CDR3 DNA is TGTGCCAGCAGCTTAGCCAGGGGGCATGGCTACACCTTC. This codes for CASSLARGHGYTF. Full variable domain (rest looked up from reference TRBV7-9 and TRBJ1-2): DTGVSQNPRHKITKRGQNVTFRCDPISEHNRLYWYRQTLGQGPEFLTYFQNEAQLEKSRLLSDRFSAERPKGSFSTLEIQRTEQGDSAMYLCASSLARGHGYTFGSGTRLTVV.

This clone showed up just a few times. V is TRBV19 and J is TRBJ1-4, with D unclear. This CDR3 region has 13 residues. V was trimmed by 9 bases and J by 7 bases, leaving 15 bases between them. Germline lookup yields CDR1 LNHDA and CDR2 SQIVND (reference sequence). CDR3 DNA sequence: TGTGCCAGCTCCTTGGAGCTGCTTGAAAAACTGTTTTTT. Translated: CASSLELLEKLFF.

The table lists this clone with a few counts. The chain employs TRBV19 and TRBJ2-5; a weak D match, TRBD2 (5 bases). From germline, CDR1 is LNHDA and CDR2 SQIVND (reference sequence). The CDR3 sequence is 13 residues long. V gave up 8 bases and J gave up 4 bases, with 14 bases separating them. CDR3 sequence (DNA): TGTGCCAGTTCCCCTATGAGCGGAGAGACCCAGTACTTC. It codes for CASSPMSGETQYF.

This chain links TRBV4-3 with TRBJ1-4; 9 nucleotides match TRBD1. The CDR3 sequence is 19 residues long. Germline values: CDR1 LGHNA, CDR2 YSLEER. Germline trimming cut 1 base from V and 10 bases from J; bases unmatched to any gene: 19. The CDR3 coding sequence is TGCGCCAGCAGCCAAGCTATGACAGGGGGGAGGGAGCCGCCCGTAAAACTGTTTTTT. Residues: CASSQAMTGGREPPVKLFF.

A few counts support this clone. The chain uses TRBV5-8 and TRBJ2-5, with TRBD2 matching over 8 bases. Germline V gives CDR1 SGHTS, CDR2 YDEGEE. The V gene end was trimmed by 1 base and the J gene end by 1 base; junction bases not matched to a gene: 3. CDR3 length equals 15 residues. The DNA for the CDR3 is TGTGCCAGCAGCTTGCCTAGCGGGCTCCAAGAGACCCAGTACTTC. Protein product: CASSLPSGLQETQYF.

V gene TRBV28 combines with J gene TRBJ2-7, with 8 bases identical to TRBD1. Losses at the gene ends were 5 bases for V and 7 bases for J; bases not matched to a gene: 13. Looked up from germline, CDR1 is MDHEN and CDR2 is SYDVKM. This CDR3 comprises 15 residues. This CDR3 is CASSPPGQAVWEQYV. The CDR3 DNA reads TGTGCCAGCAGTCCCCCGGGACAGGCGGTTTGGGAGCAGTACGTC.

The sample holds a few counts of this clone. CDR3 DNA sequence: TGTGCCAGCAGTGATGGGCTGACCTACGAGCAGTACGTC. Translated: CASSDGLTYEQYV. V gene TRBV6-1 combines with J gene TRBJ2-7; D gene ambiguous. CDR1 is MNHNS and CDR2 is SASEGT in the germline V gene. V was clipped by 3 bases and J by 2 bases, with 8 bases between them. CDR3 length: 13 amino acids.